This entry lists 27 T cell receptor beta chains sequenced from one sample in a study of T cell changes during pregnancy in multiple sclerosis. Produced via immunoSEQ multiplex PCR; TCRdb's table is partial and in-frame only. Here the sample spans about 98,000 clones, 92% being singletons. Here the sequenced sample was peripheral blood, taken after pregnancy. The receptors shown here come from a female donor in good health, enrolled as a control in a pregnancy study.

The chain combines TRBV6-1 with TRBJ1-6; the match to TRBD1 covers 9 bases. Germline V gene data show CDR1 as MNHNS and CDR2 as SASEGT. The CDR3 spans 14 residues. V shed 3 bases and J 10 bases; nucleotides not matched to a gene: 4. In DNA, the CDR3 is TGTGCCAGCAGTGAGGGGACAGGGTCGTCACCCCTCCACTTT. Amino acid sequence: CASSEGTGSSPLHF.

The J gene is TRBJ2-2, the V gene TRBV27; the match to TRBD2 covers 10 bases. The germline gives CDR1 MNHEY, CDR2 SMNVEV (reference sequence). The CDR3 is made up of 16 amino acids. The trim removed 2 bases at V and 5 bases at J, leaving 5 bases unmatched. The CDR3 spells CASSLSGGALTGELFF. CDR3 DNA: TGTGCCAGCAGTTTAAGCGGGGGGGCCTTAACCGGGGAGCTGTTTTTT.

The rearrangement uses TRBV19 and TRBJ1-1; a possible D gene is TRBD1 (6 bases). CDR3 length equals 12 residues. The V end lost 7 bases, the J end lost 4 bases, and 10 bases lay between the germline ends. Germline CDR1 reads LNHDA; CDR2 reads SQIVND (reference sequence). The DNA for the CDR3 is TGTGCCAGTAAACAGGGTAGCACTGAAGCTTTCTTT. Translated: CASKQGSTEAFF.

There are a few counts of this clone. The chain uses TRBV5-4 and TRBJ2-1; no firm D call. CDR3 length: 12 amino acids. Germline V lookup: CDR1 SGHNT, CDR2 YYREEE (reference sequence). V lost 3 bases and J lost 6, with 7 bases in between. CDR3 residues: CASSSTGNEQFF. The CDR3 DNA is TGTGCCAGCAGCTCGACTGGCAATGAGCAGTTCTTC.

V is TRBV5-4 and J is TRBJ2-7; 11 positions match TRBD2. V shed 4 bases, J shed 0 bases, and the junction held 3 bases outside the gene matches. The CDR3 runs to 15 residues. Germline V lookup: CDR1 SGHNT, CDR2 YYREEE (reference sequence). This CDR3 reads CASSPGLAASYEQYF. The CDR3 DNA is TGTGCCAGCAGCCCGGGACTAGCGGCCTCCTACGAGCAGTACTTC.

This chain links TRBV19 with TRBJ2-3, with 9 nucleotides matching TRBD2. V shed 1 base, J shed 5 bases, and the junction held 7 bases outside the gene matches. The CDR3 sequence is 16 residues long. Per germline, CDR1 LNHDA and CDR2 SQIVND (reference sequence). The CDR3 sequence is CASSIGGRAFGDTQYF. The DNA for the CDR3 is TGTGCCAGTAGTATAGGCGGGAGGGCCTTCGGAGATACGCAGTATTTT.

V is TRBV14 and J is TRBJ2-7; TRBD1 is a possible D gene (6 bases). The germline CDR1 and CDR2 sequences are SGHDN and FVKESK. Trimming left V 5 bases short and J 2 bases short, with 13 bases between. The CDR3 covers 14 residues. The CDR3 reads CASSSRDTTYEQYF. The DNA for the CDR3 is TGTGCCAGCAGCTCCCGGGACACAACCTACGAGCAGTACTTC. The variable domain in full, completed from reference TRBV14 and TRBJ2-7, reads EAGVTQFPSHSVIEKGQTVTLRCDPISGHDNLYWYRRVMGKEIKFLLHFVKESKQDESGMPNNRFLAERTGGTYSTLKVQPAELEDSGVYFCASSSRDTTYEQYFGPGTRLTVT.

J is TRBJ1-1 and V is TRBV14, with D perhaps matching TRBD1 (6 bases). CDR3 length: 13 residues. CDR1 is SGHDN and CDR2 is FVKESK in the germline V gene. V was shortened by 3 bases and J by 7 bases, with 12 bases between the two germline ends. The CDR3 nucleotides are TGTGCCAGCAGCCAGGCCGGGACACTTGAAGCTTTCTTT. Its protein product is CASSQAGTLEAFF.

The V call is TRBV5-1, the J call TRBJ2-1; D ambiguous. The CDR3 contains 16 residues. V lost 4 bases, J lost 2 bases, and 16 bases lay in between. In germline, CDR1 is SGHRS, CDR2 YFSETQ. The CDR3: CASSRSSSVTYNEQFF. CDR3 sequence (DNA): TGCGCCAGCAGCCGATCCTCGAGCGTTACCTACAATGAGCAGTTCTTC.

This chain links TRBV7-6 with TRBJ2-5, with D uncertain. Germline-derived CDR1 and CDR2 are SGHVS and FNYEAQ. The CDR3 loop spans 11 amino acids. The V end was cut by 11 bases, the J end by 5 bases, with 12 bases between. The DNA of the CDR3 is TGTGCCGGCGAAAGCGAGGAGACCCAGTACTTC. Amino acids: CAGESEETQYF.

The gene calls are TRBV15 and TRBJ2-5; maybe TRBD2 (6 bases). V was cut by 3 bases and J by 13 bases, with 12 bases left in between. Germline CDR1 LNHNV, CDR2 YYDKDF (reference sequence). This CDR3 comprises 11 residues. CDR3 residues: CATSREDYLYF. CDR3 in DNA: TGTGCCACCAGCAGGGAGGACTACCTGTACTTC.

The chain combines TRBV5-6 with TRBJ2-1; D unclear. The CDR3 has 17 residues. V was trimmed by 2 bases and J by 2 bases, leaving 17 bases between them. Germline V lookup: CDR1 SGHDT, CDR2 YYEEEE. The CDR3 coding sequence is TGTGCCAGCAGCTTCGATGGCGGCCACCCGCCCTACAATGAGCAGTTCTTC. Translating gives CASSFDGGHPPYNEQFF.

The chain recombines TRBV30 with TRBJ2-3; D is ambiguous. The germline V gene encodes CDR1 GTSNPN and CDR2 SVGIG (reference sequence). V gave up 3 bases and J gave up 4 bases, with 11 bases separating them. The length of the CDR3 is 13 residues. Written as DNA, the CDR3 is TGTGCCTGGAGATCAGAGGTCCCAGATACGCAGTATTTT. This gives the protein CAWRSEVPDTQYF.

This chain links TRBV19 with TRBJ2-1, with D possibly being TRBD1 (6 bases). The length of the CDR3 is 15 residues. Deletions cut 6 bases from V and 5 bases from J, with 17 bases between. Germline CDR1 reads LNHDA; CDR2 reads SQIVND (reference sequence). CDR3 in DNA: TGTGCCAGTAGCCAGGGGCTCGGAGCTAACAATGAGCAGTTCTTC. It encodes CASSQGLGANNEQFF.

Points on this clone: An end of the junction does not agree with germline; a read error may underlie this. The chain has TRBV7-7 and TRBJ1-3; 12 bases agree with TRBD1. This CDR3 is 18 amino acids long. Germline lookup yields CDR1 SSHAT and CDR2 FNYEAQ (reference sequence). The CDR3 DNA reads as TGTGCTAGCAGCACCCACCGGGACAGGGGGCTTTTGGGAAACACCATATATTTT. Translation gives CASSTHRDRGLLGNTIYF.

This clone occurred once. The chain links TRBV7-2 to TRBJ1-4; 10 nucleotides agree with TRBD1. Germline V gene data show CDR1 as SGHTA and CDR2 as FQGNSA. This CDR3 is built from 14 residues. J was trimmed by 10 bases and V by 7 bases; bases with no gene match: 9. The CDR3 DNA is TGTGCCAGCACCCCCGGGACAGGGGAGGTAAAACTGTTTTTT. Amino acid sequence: CASTPGTGEVKLFF. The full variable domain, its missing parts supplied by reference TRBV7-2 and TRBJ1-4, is GAGVSQSPSNKVTEKGKDVELRCDPISGHTALYWYRQSLGQGLEFLIYFQGNSAPDKSGLPSDRFSAERTGGSVSTLTIQRTQQEDSAVYLCASTPGTGEVKLFFGSGTQLSVL.

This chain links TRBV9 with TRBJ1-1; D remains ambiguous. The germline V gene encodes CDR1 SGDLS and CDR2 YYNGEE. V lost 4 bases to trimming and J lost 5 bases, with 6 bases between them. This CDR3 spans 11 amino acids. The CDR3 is CASSPGTEAFF. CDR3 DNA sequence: TGTGCCAGCAGCCCGGGGACTGAAGCTTTCTTT.

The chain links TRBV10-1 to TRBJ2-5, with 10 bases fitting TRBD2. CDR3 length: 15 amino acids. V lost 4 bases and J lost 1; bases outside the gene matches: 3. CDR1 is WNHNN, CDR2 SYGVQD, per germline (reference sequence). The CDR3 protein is CASSALAGVQETQYF. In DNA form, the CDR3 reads TGCGCCAGCAGTGCCCTAGCGGGGGTCCAAGAGACCCAGTACTTC.

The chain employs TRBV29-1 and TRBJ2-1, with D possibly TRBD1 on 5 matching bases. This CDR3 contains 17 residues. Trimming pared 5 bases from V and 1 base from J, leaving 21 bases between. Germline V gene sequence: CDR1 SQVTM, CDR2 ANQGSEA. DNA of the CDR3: TGCAGCGTTCCCCAGGGATTGGGAACCAGGTCCTACAATGAGCAGTTCTTC. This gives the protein CSVPQGLGTRSYNEQFF.

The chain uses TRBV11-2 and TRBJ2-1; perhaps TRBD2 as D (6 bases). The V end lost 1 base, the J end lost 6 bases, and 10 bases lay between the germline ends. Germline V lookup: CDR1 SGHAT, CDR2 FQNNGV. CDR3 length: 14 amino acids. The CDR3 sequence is CASSLGGTGNEQFF. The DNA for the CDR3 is TGTGCCAGCAGCTTAGGCGGGACTGGCAATGAGCAGTTCTTC.

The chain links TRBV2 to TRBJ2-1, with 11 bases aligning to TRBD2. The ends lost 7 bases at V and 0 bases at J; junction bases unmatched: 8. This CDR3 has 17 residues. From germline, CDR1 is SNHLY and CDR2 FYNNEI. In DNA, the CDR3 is TGTGCCAGCACCCCACTAGCGGGGGATAGCTCCTACAATGAGCAGTTCTTC. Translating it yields CASTPLAGDSSYNEQFF.

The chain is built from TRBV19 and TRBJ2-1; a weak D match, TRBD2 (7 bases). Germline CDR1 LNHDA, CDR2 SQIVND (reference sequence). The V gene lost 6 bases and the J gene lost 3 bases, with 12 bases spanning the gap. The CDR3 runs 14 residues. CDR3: CASRGGGYYNEQFF. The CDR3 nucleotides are TGTGCCAGTAGGGGCGGGGGCTACTACAATGAGCAGTTCTTC. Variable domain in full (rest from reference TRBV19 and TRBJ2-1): DGGITQSPKYLFRKEGQNVTLSCEQNLNHDAMYWYRQDPGQGLRLIYYSQIVNDFQKGDIAEGYSVSREKKESFPLTVTSAQKNPTAFYLCASRGGGYYNEQFFGPGTRLTVL.

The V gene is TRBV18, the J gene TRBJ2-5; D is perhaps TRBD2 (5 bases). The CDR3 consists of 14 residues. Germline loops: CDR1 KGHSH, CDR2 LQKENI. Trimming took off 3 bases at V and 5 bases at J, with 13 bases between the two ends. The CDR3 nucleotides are TGTGCCAGCTCACCGGACTGGATGCTGGAGACCCAGTACTTC. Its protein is CASSPDWMLETQYF.

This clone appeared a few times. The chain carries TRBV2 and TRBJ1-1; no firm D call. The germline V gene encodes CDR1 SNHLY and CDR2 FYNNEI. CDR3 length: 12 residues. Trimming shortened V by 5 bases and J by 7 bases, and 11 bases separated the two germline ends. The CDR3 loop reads CASSIASIEAFF. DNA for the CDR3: TGTGCCAGCAGTATAGCCAGCATTGAAGCTTTCTTT. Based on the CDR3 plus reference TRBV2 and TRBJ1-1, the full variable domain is EPEVTQTPSHQVTQMGQEVILRCVPISNHLYFYWYRQILGQKVEFLVSFYNNEISEKSEIFDDQFSVERPDGSNFTLKIRSTKLEDSAMYFCASSIASIEAFFGQGTRLTVV.

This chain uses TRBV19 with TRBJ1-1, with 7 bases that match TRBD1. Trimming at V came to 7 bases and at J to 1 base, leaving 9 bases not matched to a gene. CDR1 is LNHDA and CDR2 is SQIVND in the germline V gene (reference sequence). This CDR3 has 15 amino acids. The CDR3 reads CASIPTGTENTEAFF. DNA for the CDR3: TGTGCCAGTATTCCAACCGGGACAGAGAACACTGAAGCTTTCTTT.

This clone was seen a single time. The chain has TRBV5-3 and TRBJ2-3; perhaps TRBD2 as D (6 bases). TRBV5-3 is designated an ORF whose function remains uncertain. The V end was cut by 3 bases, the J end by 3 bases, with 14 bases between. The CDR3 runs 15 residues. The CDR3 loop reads CARSSSTSSTDTQYF. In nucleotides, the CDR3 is TGTGCCAGAAGCTCTTCGACTAGTTCTACAGATACGCAGTATTTT.

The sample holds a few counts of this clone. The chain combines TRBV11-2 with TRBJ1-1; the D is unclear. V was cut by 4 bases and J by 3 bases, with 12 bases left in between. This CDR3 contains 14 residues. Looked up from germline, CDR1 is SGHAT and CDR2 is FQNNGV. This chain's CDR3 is CASSSVREHTEAFF. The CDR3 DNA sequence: TGTGCCAGCAGCTCCGTTCGGGAGCACACTGAAGCTTTCTTT.